This is a list of T cell receptor beta chains from one sample in a study of blood T cell repertoires in COVID-19. The table came from immunoSEQ multiplex PCR; TCRdb's copy has only in-frame clones and leaves some out. The data hold 350,000 to 500,000 clones, with around 90% observed a single time. Sequenced sample: peripheral blood. The source is a man aged 18 to 29 with COVID-19, enrolled during active disease. The CDR3 runs from the conserved cysteine through the conserved F or W. A D gene is named only where the DNA matches it firmly. Rows may omit the clone size; those that give it use once, few, many or a size class.

v_call: TRBV5-1
d_call: .
clone_size: .
j_call: TRBJ1-1
cdr3_aa: CTSSLDGTNTEAFF
cdr3_nt: TGCACCAGCAGCTTGGACGGTACGAACACTGAAGCTTTCTTT

v_call: TRBV30
d_call: TRBD2
clone_size: .
j_call: TRBJ2-7
cdr3_aa: CAWIRTSGRAGYEQYF
cdr3_nt: TGTGCCTGGATCCGGACTAGCGGGAGGGCCGGCTACGAGCAGTACTTC

v_call: TRBV7-9
d_call: .
clone_size: once
j_call: TRBJ2-7
cdr3_aa: CASSLPGNNEQYF
cdr3_nt: TGTGCCAGCAGCTTACCGGGAAACAACGAGCAGTACTTC

v_call: TRBV29-1
d_call: TRBD1
clone_size: .
j_call: TRBJ1-2
cdr3_aa: CSVVTGVGGYTF
cdr3_nt: TGCAGCGTCGTTACAGGGGTGGGTGGCTACACCTTC

v_call: TRBV6-6
d_call: TRBD2
clone_size: .
j_call: TRBJ2-1
cdr3_aa: CASSYSGGGGYNEQFF
cdr3_nt: TGTGCCAGCAGTTACTCCGGCGGGGGGGGTTACAATGAGCAGTTCTTC

v_call: TRBV6-6
d_call: .
clone_size: few
j_call: TRBJ1-5
cdr3_aa: CASRQQGNQPQHF
cdr3_nt: TGTGCCAGCAGACAACAGGGAAATCAGCCCCAGCATTTT

v_call: TRBV27
d_call: TRBD1
clone_size: .
j_call: TRBJ1-2
cdr3_aa: CASSWDRGWGYTF
cdr3_nt: TGTGCCAGCAGCTGGGACAGGGGATGGGGCTACACCTTC

v_call: TRBV27
d_call: TRBD2
clone_size: .
j_call: TRBJ2-7
cdr3_aa: CASSDGGAWYEQYF
cdr3_nt: TGTGCCAGCAGTGACGGGGGGGCCTGGTACGAGCAGTACTTC

v_call: TRBV19
d_call: .
clone_size: .
j_call: TRBJ1-4
cdr3_aa: CASSGPYLEKLFF
cdr3_nt: TGTGCCAGTAGTGGGCCGTATTTGGAAAAACTGTTTTTT

v_call: TRBV27
d_call: .
clone_size: .
j_call: TRBJ2-1
cdr3_aa: CASSPPGNHKFNEQFF
cdr3_nt: TGTGCCAGCAGTCCGCCGGGAAACCACAAGTTCAATGAGCAGTTCTTC

v_call: TRBV5-5
d_call: .
clone_size: .
j_call: TRBJ1-2
cdr3_aa: CASSFDSNYGYTF
cdr3_nt: TGTGCCAGCAGCTTTGACAGCAACTATGGCTACACCTTC

v_call: TRBV3-1/TRBV3-2
d_call: TRBD2
clone_size: .
j_call: TRBJ2-2
cdr3_aa: CASSYIAGGHTGELFF
cdr3_nt: TGTGCCAGCAGCTATATAGCGGGGGGTCACACCGGGGAGCTGTTTTTT

v_call: TRBV7-6
d_call: TRBD1
clone_size: few
j_call: TRBJ2-5
cdr3_aa: CASSSWDRPQETQYF
cdr3_nt: TGTGCCAGCAGCTCTTGGGACAGACCCCAAGAGACCCAGTACTTC

v_call: TRBV24-1
d_call: TRBD1
clone_size: .
j_call: TRBJ2-1
cdr3_aa: CATSDPTGGGNEQFF
cdr3_nt: TGTGCCACCAGTGACCCGACAGGGGGGGGCAATGAGCAGTTCTTC

v_call: TRBV4-2
d_call: TRBD1
clone_size: .
j_call: TRBJ1-5
cdr3_aa: CASSQEGTGGNQPQHF
cdr3_nt: TGTGCCAGCAGCCAAGAAGGGACAGGGGGCAATCAGCCCCAGCATTTT

v_call: TRBV27
d_call: .
clone_size: .
j_call: TRBJ2-7
cdr3_aa: CASSEDNEQYF
cdr3_nt: TGTGCCAGCAGTGAGGACAATGAGCAGTACTTC

v_call: TRBV5-4
d_call: .
clone_size: .
j_call: TRBJ2-5
cdr3_aa: CASSLATGVKETQYF
cdr3_nt: TGTGCCAGCAGCTTGGCCACGGGAGTCAAAGAGACCCAGTACTTC

v_call: TRBV7-9
d_call: .
clone_size: .
j_call: TRBJ2-7
cdr3_aa: CASSHDGYEQYF
cdr3_nt: TGTGCCAGCAGCCACGACGGGTACGAGCAGTACTTC

v_call: TRBV18
d_call: TRBD2
clone_size: .
j_call: TRBJ2-1
cdr3_aa: CASSPPTHGTSGTRSYNEQFF
cdr3_nt: TGTGCCAGCTCACCCCCGACACACGGGACTAGCGGAACTCGCTCCTACAATGAGCAGTTCTTC

v_call: TRBV5-4
d_call: TRBD2
clone_size: .
j_call: TRBJ2-2
cdr3_aa: CASSLGWTSGSSGELFF
cdr3_nt: TGTGCCAGCAGCTTGGGATGGACTAGTGGATCATCCGGGGAGCTGTTTTTT